A single sample gave rise to the 7 T cell receptor beta chains below, sequenced in a study of tumor-infiltrating lymphocytes in primary liver carcinoma. Constant-region priming of roughly 500 ng total RNA yielded TCR beta cDNA. Investigators got TCR beta libraries out of three nested multiplex PCR rounds, done with slightly modified ARM-PCR. Primers for the first two PCR rounds were TRBV1-TRBV30 forward primers and a C-beta reverse primer (approximately 10 cycles per round). TCRdb fed the multiplex PCR reads into MiXCR, producing one record per CDR3 protein. The sample includes 55,000 to 65,000 distinct CDR3 sequences, about two thirds of them seen just once. Between about 18 and 33 mg of unsorted bulk tissue served as the source from which RNA and DNA were co-extracted. The specimen was liver tumor tissue from sampling region 2. Described subset: tumor region T2, inferior pole. The receptors shown here come from a man aged 35 to 55 with primary liver carcinoma and hepatitis B virus infection.

The chain recombines TRBV7-9 with TRBJ2-1; tentatively, D is TRBD2 (6 bases). The CDR3 contains 14 residues. The ends were cut back, 5 bases at V and 6 bases at J, with 14 bases in the middle. Germline CDR1 SEHNR, CDR2 FQNEAQ (reference sequence). The CDR3 spells CASSPRLGLNEQFF. For the CDR3, the DNA is TGTGCCAGCAGCCCGAGACTAGGTCTCAATGAGCAGTTCTTC.

A word on this clonotype: Here the CDR3 omits its conserved ending phenylalanine or tryptophan, so a read error is the likely source. This chain links TRBV11-2 with TRBJ2-5; 7 bases agree with TRBD2. The CDR3 length is 16 residues. From germline, CDR1 is SGHAT and CDR2 FQNNGV. CDR3 bases: TGTATCAGCAGCCAAACTCCTGACGGGGGGAAAGAGACCCAGTACTCC. Its protein product is CISSQTPDGGKETQYS.

With respect to this clonotype: The germline gene is not matched at one end of the junction; a read error may be the cause. V usage is TRBV11-2 and J usage is TRBJ2-1; D is unresolved. The length of the CDR3 is 14 residues. Germline V gives CDR1 SGHAT, CDR2 FQNNGV. CDR3 in amino acids: CASSLHRLVNGQFF. CDR3 coding DNA: TGTGCCAGCAGCTTACACCGGCTAGTTAATGGGCAGTTCTTC.

Many counts were recorded for this clonotype. A much larger clone differs by one base, so this may be a read error. V usage is TRBV6-1 and J usage is TRBJ2-7; weak D call: TRBD1 (6 bases). Germline V lookup: CDR1 MNHNS, CDR2 SASEGT. This CDR3 has 14 residues. The CDR3: CASSPTGKGYEQCF. DNA for the CDR3: TGTGCCAGCAGTCCGACAGGAAAAGGGTACGAGCAGTGCTTC.

Turning to this clonotype: One junction end disagrees with the germline gene, perhaps due to a read error. This rearrangement joins TRBV5-1 to TRBJ2-7; D might be TRBD2 (6 bases). The CDR3 consists of 13 residues. Germline CDR1 is SGHRS and CDR2 is YFSETQ. The CDR3 DNA reads TGCGCCAGCAGTTCTAGCGCCGGCTACAAGCAGTACTTC. Translation: CASSSSAGYKQYF. Together with reference TRBV5-1 and TRBJ2-7, the CDR3 gives the full variable domain: KAGVTQTPRYLIKTRGQQVTLSCSPISGHRSVSWYQQTPGQGLQFLFEYFSETQRNKGNFPGRFSGRQFSNSRSEMNVSTLELGDSALYLCASSSSAGYKQYFGPGTRLTVT.

The chain carries TRBV6-6 and TRBJ1-5; perhaps TRBD1 as D (5 bases). Germline V lookup: CDR1 MNHNY, CDR2 SVGAGI (reference sequence). The CDR3 sequence is 14 residues long. With 1 base removed from V and 4 bases from J, the gap between germline ends came to 8 bases. This chain's CDR3 is CASSYLQGNQPQHF. The CDR3 nucleotides are TGTGCCAGCAGTTACTTGCAGGGAAATCAGCCCCAGCATTTT.

J is TRBJ2-3 and V is TRBV4-1; D is ambiguous. V dropped 7 bases and J dropped 4 bases, with 18 bases sitting between them. Per the germline V gene, CDR1 is MGHRA and CDR2 is YSYEKL. The CDR3 extends over 15 amino acids. The CDR3 loop is CASIQDVRVADTQYF. CDR3 sequence (DNA): TGCGCCAGCATTCAAGATGTACGGGTGGCAGATACGCAGTATTTT.